This T cell receptor (beta chain) originates from a study of blood T cells in healthy people across ages. Alongside a J-beta primer mix, a sample-barcoded 5' primer served in a second PCR lasting 7 to 11 cycles. The authors tagged each cDNA molecule using a template-switch adaptor with 12 random nucleotides. Every sample gave at least 3 million paired-end reads containing CDR3. TCRdb re-analysed the 5' RACE reads in MiXCR, keeping a single row per CDR3 protein. The sample has about 570,000 distinct CDR3 sequences; roughly 29% are singletons. This clonotype was seen only a few times. Every donor provided 7.5 to 10 milliliters of peripheral blood. PBMCs were isolated at a quantity of at least 7 million per sample. Source material: blood. This receptor was identified in a woman aged 70-85 years in good health.

CDR3 in amino acids: CSVDLPGYEQYF. CDR3 coding DNA: TGCAGCGTTGACTTACCCGGCTACGAGCAGTACTTC. The rearrangement links TRBV29-1 to TRBJ2-7; D gene ambiguous. The CDR3 consists of 12 residues. Germline lookup yields CDR1 SQVTM and CDR2 ANQGSEA. V was shortened by 3 bases and J by 3 bases, with 9 bases between the two germline ends.